Following are 12 T cell receptor beta chains from one sample sequenced in a study of T-cell reconstitution after alpha-beta-depleted transplantation in children. The library targeted TCRbeta and was prepared with unique molecular identifiers. MiXCR was run by TCRdb on the PCR reads, yielding one entry per CDR3 protein. The sample includes around 450,000 distinct CDR3 sequences, over 9.5% of them seen just once. The source material was PBMCs, sampled before TCRalphabeta/CD19-depleted stem cell transplant. These TCRs come from a child younger than 10 with inherited bone marrow failure, due to receive a stem cell transplant.

This clonotype was found many times. J is TRBJ2-7 and V is TRBV5-1; D might be TRBD1 or TRBD2, each matching 5 bases. Germline CDR1 SGHRS, CDR2 YFSETQ. The CDR3 covers 15 residues. V was trimmed by 2 bases and J by 2 bases, leaving 14 bases between them. The CDR3 spells CASSLRDGATYEQYF. The CDR3 region has the DNA TGCGCCAGCAGCTTACGGGACGGGGCGACCTACGAGCAGTACTTC. Using reference TRBV5-1 and TRBJ2-7 for the parts outside the CDR3, the full variable domain is KAGVTQTPRYLIKTRGQQVTLSCSPISGHRSVSWYQQTPGQGLQFLFEYFSETQRNKGNFPGRFSGRQFSNSRSEMNVSTLELGDSALYLCASSLRDGATYEQYFGPGTRLTVT.

Points on this clonotype: This sequence may be a read error, since a much larger clone differs from it by one base. The genes are TRBV25-1 and TRBJ2-7, with D perhaps assigned TRBD1 or TRBD2 (6 bases each). This CDR3 spans 12 amino acids. V shed 7 bases and J shed 10 bases, with 17 bases lying between them. Germline-derived CDR1 and CDR2 are MGHDK and SYGVNS. CDR3 nucleotide sequence: TGTGCCAGCAAACAACAGGGAGGCGACCAGTACTTC. Protein sequence: CASKQQGGDQYF.

This clonotype was observed many times. This chain joins TRBV9 and TRBJ2-1; the D is unclear. V was clipped by 0 bases and J by 12 bases, with 13 bases between them. The CDR3 contains 13 residues. Looked up from germline, CDR1 is SGDLS and CDR2 is YYNGEE. The CDR3 DNA follows: TGTGCCAGCAGCGTAGCCCCCTCTAGTTGGCAGTTCTTC. Protein sequence: CASSVAPSSWQFF.

This clonotype was detected many times. The CDR3 here is CASRGAGLAGGPSIRELFF. In DNA, the CDR3 is TGTGCCAGCAGGGGCGCCGGACTAGCGGGAGGGCCATCAATCAGGGAGCTGTTTTTT. The chain couples TRBV2 to TRBJ2-2; the match to TRBD2 covers 15 bases. Germline V gene sequence: CDR1 SNHLY, CDR2 FYNNEI. This CDR3 is 19 amino acids long. Unmatched junction bases numbered 17, after V lost 6 bases and J lost 9 bases.

The table lists this clonotype with many counts. J is TRBJ2-2 and V is TRBV4-3; TRBD2 aligns across 7 bases. The ends lost 0 bases at V and 3 bases at J; junction bases unmatched: 7. Germline-derived CDR1 and CDR2 are LGHNA and YSLEER. The CDR3 runs to 17 residues. This CDR3 is CASSQEGGFRDTGELFF. The CDR3 DNA follows: TGCGCCAGCAGCCAAGAGGGGGGGTTTCGGGACACCGGGGAGCTGTTTTTT.

V gene TRBV6-5 combines with J gene TRBJ1-1; TRBD1 might be the D (6 bases). Trimming removed 0 bases from V and 0 bases from J, with 8 bases in between. Germline V gene data show CDR1 as MNHEY and CDR2 as SVGAGI. CDR3 length: 15 amino acids. CDR3 residues: CASSYSRQVNTEAFF. CDR3 in DNA: TGTGCCAGCAGTTACTCAAGACAGGTGAACACTGAAGCTTTCTTT.

In this sample, this clonotype turned up a few times. This chain connects TRBV27 to TRBJ2-3, with 10 bases that match TRBD2. V dropped 6 bases and J dropped 4; count of bases not matched to a gene: 10. Germline V lookup: CDR1 MNHEY, CDR2 SMNVEV (reference sequence). This CDR3 comprises 16 residues. CDR3 sequence (DNA): TGTGCCAGCAGCTACCAACTAGCGGGACAAGCAGATACGCAGTATTTT. Translating it yields CASSYQLAGQADTQYF.

The chain uses TRBV27 and TRBJ2-1; 10 bases fit TRBD2. CDR3 length: 17 amino acids. J gave up 0 bases and V 2 bases, and 4 bases lay outside the gene matches. Looked up from germline, CDR1 is MNHEY and CDR2 is SMNVEV (reference sequence). CDR3 bases: TGTGCCAGCAGTTTACTAGCGGGAGCCCTCTCCTACAATGAGCAGTTCTTC. It encodes CASSLLAGALSYNEQFF.

This clonotype has ten or more counts. V gene TRBV5-1 combines with J gene TRBJ1-6, with 7 nucleotides matching TRBD1. The CDR3 contains 15 residues. With V trimmed by 4 bases and J by 8 bases, 9 bases remained unmatched. Germline loops: CDR1 SGHRS, CDR2 YFSETQ. The CDR3 reads CASSLGGAGYSPLHF. The CDR3 DNA is TGCGCCAGCAGCCTAGGGGGCGCAGGGTATTCACCCCTCCACTTT.

This chain uses TRBV28 with TRBJ2-3; D is ambiguous. V was cut by 1 base and J by 2 bases, with 7 bases left in between. This CDR3 has 14 residues. Germline V gene data show CDR1 as MDHEN and CDR2 as SYDVKM. CDR3 protein: CASSLLQDTDTQYF. The CDR3 nucleotides are TGTGCCAGCAGTTTATTGCAGGACACAGATACGCAGTATTTT. The full variable domain, rest sourced from reference TRBV28 and TRBJ2-3, is DVKVTQSSRYLVKRTGEKVFLECVQDMDHENMFWYRQDPGLGLRLIYFSYDVKMKEKGDIPEGYSVSREKKERFSLILESASTNQTSMYLCASSLLQDTDTQYFGPGTRLTVL.

This chain connects TRBV29-1 to TRBJ2-7; 10 nucleotides match TRBD2. This CDR3 has 17 amino acids. V shed 4 bases and J 2 bases; nucleotides not matched to a gene: 14. CDR1 is SQVTM, CDR2 ANQGSEA, per germline. CDR3 loop: CSVAGASGSAGAYEQYF. CDR3 DNA sequence: TGCAGCGTTGCAGGGGCTAGCGGGAGCGCGGGCGCCTACGAGCAGTACTTC.

There are many counts of this clonotype. The chain is built from TRBV5-1 and TRBJ2-7; TRBD2 aligns across 8 bases. The J segment lost 3 bases and the V segment lost 2 bases, leaving 7 bases of the junction unmatched. Germline CDR1 SGHRS, CDR2 YFSETQ. The CDR3 consists of 15 residues. CDR3 sequence reads: CASSFAMTSDYEQYF. The CDR3 DNA reads TGCGCCAGCAGCTTCGCCATGACTAGCGACTACGAGCAGTACTTC.